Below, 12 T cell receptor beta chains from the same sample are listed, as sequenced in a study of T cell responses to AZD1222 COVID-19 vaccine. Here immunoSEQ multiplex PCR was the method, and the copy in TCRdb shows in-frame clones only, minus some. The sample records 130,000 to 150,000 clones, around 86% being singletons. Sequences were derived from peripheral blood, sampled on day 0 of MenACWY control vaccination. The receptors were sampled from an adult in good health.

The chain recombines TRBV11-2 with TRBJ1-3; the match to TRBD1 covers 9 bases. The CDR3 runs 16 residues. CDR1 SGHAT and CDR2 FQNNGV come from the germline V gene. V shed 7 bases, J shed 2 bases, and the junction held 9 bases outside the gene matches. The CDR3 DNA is TGTGCCAGCACCCCGACCGGGACAGGGACTGGAAACACCATATATTTT. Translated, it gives CASTPTGTGTGNTIYF.

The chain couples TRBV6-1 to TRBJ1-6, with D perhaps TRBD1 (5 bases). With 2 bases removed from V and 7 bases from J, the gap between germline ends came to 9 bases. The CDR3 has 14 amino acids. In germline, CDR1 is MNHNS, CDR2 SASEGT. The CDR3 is CASSEQGGNSPLHF. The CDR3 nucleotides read TGTGCCAGCAGTGAACAGGGAGGGAATTCACCCCTCCACTTT.

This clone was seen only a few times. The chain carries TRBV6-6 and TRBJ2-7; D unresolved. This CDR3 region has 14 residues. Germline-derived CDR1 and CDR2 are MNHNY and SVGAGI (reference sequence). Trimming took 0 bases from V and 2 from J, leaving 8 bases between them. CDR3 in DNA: TGTGCCAGCAGTTACTCGATGGTACCCTACGAGCAGTACGTC. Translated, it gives CASSYSMVPYEQYV.

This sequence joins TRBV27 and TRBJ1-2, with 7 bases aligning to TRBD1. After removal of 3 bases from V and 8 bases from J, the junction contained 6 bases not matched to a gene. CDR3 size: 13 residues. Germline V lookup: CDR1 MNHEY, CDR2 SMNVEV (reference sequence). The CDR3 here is CASSFRGRQGYTF. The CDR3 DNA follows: TGTGCCAGCAGTTTTAGGGGGCGGCAGGGCTACACCTTC.

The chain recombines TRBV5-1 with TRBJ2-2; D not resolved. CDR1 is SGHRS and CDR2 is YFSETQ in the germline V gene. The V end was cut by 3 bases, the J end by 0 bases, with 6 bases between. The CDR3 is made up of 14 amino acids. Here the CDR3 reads CASSSDPNTGELFF. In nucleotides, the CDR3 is TGCGCCAGCAGCTCAGACCCGAACACCGGGGAGCTGTTTTTT. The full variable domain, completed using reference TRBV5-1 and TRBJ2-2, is KAGVTQTPRYLIKTRGQQVTLSCSPISGHRSVSWYQQTPGQGLQFLFEYFSETQRNKGNFPGRFSGRQFSNSRSEMNVSTLELGDSALYLCASSSDPNTGELFFGEGSRLTVL.

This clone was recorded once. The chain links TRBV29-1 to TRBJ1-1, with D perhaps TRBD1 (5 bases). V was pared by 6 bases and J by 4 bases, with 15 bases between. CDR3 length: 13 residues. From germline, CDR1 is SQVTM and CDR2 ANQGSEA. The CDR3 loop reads CSVQRGEGTEAFF. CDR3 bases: TGCAGCGTCCAGCGGGGGGAGGGCACTGAAGCTTTCTTT.

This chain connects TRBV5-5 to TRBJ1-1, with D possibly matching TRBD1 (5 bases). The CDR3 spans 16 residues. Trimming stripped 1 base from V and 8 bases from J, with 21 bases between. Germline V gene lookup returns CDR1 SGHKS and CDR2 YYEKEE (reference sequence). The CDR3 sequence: CASSLISGYGAQEAFF. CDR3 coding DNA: TGTGCCAGCAGCTTGATCTCCGGTTACGGGGCTCAGGAAGCTTTCTTT.

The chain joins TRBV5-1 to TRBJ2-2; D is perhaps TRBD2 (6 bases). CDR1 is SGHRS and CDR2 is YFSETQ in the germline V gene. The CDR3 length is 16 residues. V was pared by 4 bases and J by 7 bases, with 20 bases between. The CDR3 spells CASSGWGEFGIGELFF. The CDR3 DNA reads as TGCGCCAGCAGCGGATGGGGGGAATTTGGGATCGGGGAGCTGTTTTTT.

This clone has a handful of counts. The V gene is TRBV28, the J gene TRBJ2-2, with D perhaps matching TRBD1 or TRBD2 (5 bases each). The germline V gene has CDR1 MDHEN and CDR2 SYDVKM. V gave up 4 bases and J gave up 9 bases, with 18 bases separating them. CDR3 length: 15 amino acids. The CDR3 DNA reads TGTGCCAGCAGTTCCAGCCGGGACCGTACCCGGGAGCTGTTTTTT. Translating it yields CASSSSRDRTRELFF. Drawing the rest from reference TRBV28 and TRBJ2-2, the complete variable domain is DVKVTQSSRYLVKRTGEKVFLECVQDMDHENMFWYRQDPGLGLRLIYFSYDVKMKEKGDIPEGYSVSREKKERFSLILESASTNQTSMYLCASSSSRDRTRELFFGEGSRLTVL.

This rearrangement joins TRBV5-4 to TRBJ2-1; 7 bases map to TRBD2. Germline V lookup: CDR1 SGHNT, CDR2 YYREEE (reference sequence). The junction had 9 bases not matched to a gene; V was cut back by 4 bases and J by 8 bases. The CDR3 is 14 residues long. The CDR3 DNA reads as TGTGCCAGCAGCCCGCAGCGGGGAGTTGATGAGCAGTTCTTC. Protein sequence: CASSPQRGVDEQFF.

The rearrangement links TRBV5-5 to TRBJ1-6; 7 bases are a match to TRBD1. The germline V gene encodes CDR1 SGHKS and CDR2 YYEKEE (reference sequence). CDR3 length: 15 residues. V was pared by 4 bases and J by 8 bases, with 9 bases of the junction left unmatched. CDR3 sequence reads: CASSQGVLHDSPLHF. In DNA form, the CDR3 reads TGTGCCAGCAGCCAGGGGGTCCTACATGATTCACCCCTCCACTTT.

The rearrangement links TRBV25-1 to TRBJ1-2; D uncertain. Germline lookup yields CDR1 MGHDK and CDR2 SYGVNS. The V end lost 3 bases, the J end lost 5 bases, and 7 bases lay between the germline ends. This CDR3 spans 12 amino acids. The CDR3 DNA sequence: TGTGCCAGCAGTGAGCAAACTTATGGCTACACCTTC. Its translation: CASSEQTYGYTF.